The rows below give T cell receptor beta chains drawn from one sample of a study of blood T cell repertoires in COVID-19. TCRdb keeps only in-frame clones here, not all; method: immunoSEQ multiplex PCR. The sample contains some 87,000 clones, over 75% of which appear only once. The specimen was peripheral blood. The receptors were sampled from a human donor in a cohort sampled during active COVID-19. The CDR3 runs from the conserved cysteine through the conserved F or W. D genes are given only for firm matches. Only part of the rows carry a size: once, few, many, or a class if the clone is expanded.

J gene	clone size	D gene	V gene	CDR3 length	CDR3 protein	CDR3 DNA
TRBJ2-7	.	.	TRBV5-5	16	CASSLVRRGPVYEQYF	TGTGCCAGCAGCTTGGTTCGGCGGGGACCAGTCTACGAGCAGTACTTC
TRBJ2-5	.	.	TRBV15	15	CATSPARQGWETQYF	TGTGCCACCAGCCCCGCCCGGCAGGGCTGGGAGACCCAGTACTTC
TRBJ2-7	.	TRBD2	TRBV30	13	CAWGRGGLNEQYF	TGTGCCTGGGGGCGGGGGGGCCTCAACGAGCAGTACTTC
TRBJ1-5	.	.	TRBV27	14	CASSLVGGNQPQHF	TGTGCCAGCAGTTTAGTGGGAGGCAATCAGCCCCAGCATTTT
TRBJ1-5	.	TRBD1	TRBV11-2	17	CASRSDRGPRLGQPQHF	TGTGCCAGCAGGTCCGACAGGGGGCCTCGTCTCGGCCAGCCCCAGCATTTT
TRBJ2-7	.	.	TRBV6-6	13	CASGSGGRHEQYF	TGTGCCAGCGGCTCCGGGGGAAGGCACGAGCAGTACTTC
TRBJ2-5	.	TRBD2	TRBV5-1	16	CASSLWGLAVQETQYF	TGCGCCAGCAGCTTGTGGGGACTAGCGGTCCAAGAGACCCAGTACTTC
TRBJ2-5	.	.	TRBV5-4	14	CASSLATSLETQYF	TGTGCCAGCAGCTTGGCTACTAGCCTAGAGACCCAGTACTTC
TRBJ1-1	.	.	TRBV30	13	CAWSRGVDTEAFF	TGTGCCTGGAGTCGGGGGGTTGACACTGAAGCTTTCTTT
TRBJ1-6	.	TRBD1	TRBV2	16	CASSKPGQGRGSPLHF	TGTGCCAGCAGTAAGCCGGGACAGGGAAGGGGATCACCCCTCCACTTT
TRBJ2-1	.	TRBD1	TRBV15	16	CATSRGRRGLYNEQFF	TGTGCCACCAGCAGAGGGCGCAGGGGGCTCTACAATGAGCAGTTCTTC
TRBJ2-2	.	TRBD1	TRBV7-2	15	CASRPTGGNTGELFF	TGTGCCAGCAGACCCACAGGGGGGAACACCGGGGAGCTGTTTTTT
TRBJ2-7	few	TRBD2	TRBV7-9	15	CASSLVGRGPYEQYF	TGTGCCAGCAGCTTAGTGGGGAGGGGCCCCTACGAGCAGTACTTC
TRBJ1-1	.	.	TRBV12-3/TRBV12-4	13	CASRPGLGTEAFF	TGTGCCAGCAGACCAGGGTTGGGCACTGAAGCTTTCTTT
TRBJ1-2	.	TRBD1	TRBV7-2	13	CASSSQRQGMDTF	TGTGCCAGCAGCTCCCAGCGACAGGGAATGGACACCTTC
TRBJ2-7	.	TRBD1	TRBV5-4	15	CASSLGGGQGSVQYF	TGTGCCAGCAGCTTGGGGGGGGGACAGGGTAGTGTGCAGTACTTC
TRBJ1-4	.	.	TRBV7-9	15	CASSGGVATNEKLFF	TGTGCCAGCAGCGGGGGGGTTGCAACTAATGAAAAACTGTTTTTT
TRBJ1-2	.	TRBD1	TRBV5-1	14	CASSLDSTGGGYTF	TGCGCCAGCAGCTTGGATTCTACAGGGGGTGGCTACACCTTC
TRBJ1-2	.	.	TRBV29-1	14	CSVEEIGTGYGYTF	TGCAGCGTTGAAGAGATTGGTACGGGATATGGCTACACCTTC
TRBJ1-2	.	TRBD1	TRBV19	14	CASSTDRINGGYTF	TGTGCCAGTAGTACGGACAGGATCAATGGTGGCTACACCTTC
TRBJ2-1	.	.	TRBV2	11	CASRLYNEQFF	TGTGCCAGCAGATTATACAATGAGCAGTTCTTC
TRBJ1-6	.	.	TRBV19	16	CASSIRGSSYNSPLHF	TGTGCCAGTAGTATCCGGGGGTCCTCCTATAATTCACCCCTCCACTTT
TRBJ2-3	.	.	TRBV27	17	CASSLKVRGASTDTQYF	TGTGCCAGCAGTTTAAAGGTTCGGGGGGCCAGCACAGATACGCAGTATTTT
TRBJ1-1	.	TRBD1	TRBV5-8	14	CASSLDDRDTEAFF	TGTGCCAGCAGCTTGGACGACAGGGACACTGAAGCTTTCTTT
TRBJ1-2	.	.	TRBV5-1	16	CASSLGANPSNYGYTF	TGCGCCAGCAGCTTGGGAGCGAACCCTAGTAACTATGGCTACACCTTC
TRBJ1-6	.	TRBD1	TRBV5-5	15	CASSLGQGFNSPLHF	TGTGCCAGCAGCTTGGGACAGGGGTTTAATTCACCCCTCCACTTT
TRBJ2-5	.	.	TRBV11-2	13	CASSLGLEETQYF	TGTGCCAGCAGCTTGGGGCTTGAAGAGACCCAGTACTTC
TRBJ1-1	.	.	TRBV7-8	12	CASSEQGYEAFF	TGTGCCAGCAGCGAACAGGGTTATGAAGCTTTCTTT
TRBJ2-3	.	TRBD2	TRBV7-3	15	CASSPTGTRAGTQYF	TGTGCCAGCAGCCCAACCGGGACTAGGGCGGGTACGCAGTATTTT
TRBJ2-2	once	.	TRBV15	19	CATSNDLTARSRGTGELFF	TGTGCCACCAGCAACGACTTGACAGCCAGAAGTAGAGGAACCGGGGAGCTGTTTTTT
TRBJ2-7	once	.	TRBV6-6	14	CASSSSQGIHEQYF	TGTGCCAGCAGTTCGTCACAGGGAATCCACGAGCAGTACTTC
TRBJ1-2	.	.	TRBV10-3	14	CAISESGGYYGYTF	TGTGCCATCAGTGAGTCGGGGGGGTACTATGGCTACACCTTC
TRBJ2-3	.	.	TRBV7-9	15	CASSLARGSTDTQYF	TGTGCCAGCAGCTTGGCTCGGGGTAGCACAGATACGCAGTATTTT
TRBJ2-5	.	TRBD1	TRBV5-6	14	CASSNRGWQETQYF	TGTGCCAGCAGCAACAGGGGGTGGCAAGAGACCCAGTACTTC
TRBJ2-7	few	TRBD1	TRBV10-3	14	CAISDGTEIYEQYF	TGTGCCATCAGTGATGGGACAGAGATCTACGAGCAGTACTTC
TRBJ2-3	once	TRBD2	TRBV25-1	15	CASSAWRGSTDTQYF	TGTGCCAGCAGTGCTTGGCGGGGGAGCACAGATACGCAGTATTTT
TRBJ2-7	.	TRBD2	TRBV6-5	15	CASRVGLADTYEQYF	TGTGCCAGCAGAGTCGGACTAGCGGATACCTACGAGCAGTACTTC